Each of the 2 T cell receptor beta chains below was sequenced from the same sample in a study of blood T cell repertoires in COVID-19. Method: immunoSEQ multiplex PCR; TCRdb's copy keeps in-frame clones and lacks some. Here the sample spans a few hundred thousand clones, about 90% being singletons. Sequences were obtained from PBMCs or T cells enriched from blood (not recorded which). Every receptor here comes from a woman in her forties or fifties who had been exposed to COVID-19.

This chain connects TRBV28 to TRBJ1-1, with D perhaps matching TRBD1 (5 bases). Germline V gene lookup returns CDR1 MDHEN and CDR2 SYDVKM. The V end was cut by 3 bases, the J end by 0 bases, with 20 bases between. This CDR3 has 18 residues. CDR3 amino acids: CASSFSRAGIGVNTEAFF. The CDR3 nucleotides read TGTGCCAGCAGTTTTAGTAGGGCAGGCATAGGGGTGAACACTGAAGCTTTCTTT.

V gene TRBV28 combines with J gene TRBJ1-5; 10 nucleotides line up with TRBD1. The CDR3 has 17 amino acids. With 3 bases clipped from V and 4 bases from J, the junction kept 9 bases outside the gene matches. Germline V gene data show CDR1 as MDHEN and CDR2 as SYDVKM. The CDR3 loop is CASSLRVGTGANQPQHF. The CDR3 bases are TGTGCCAGCAGTTTGCGCGTTGGGACAGGGGCAAATCAGCCCCAGCATTTT.